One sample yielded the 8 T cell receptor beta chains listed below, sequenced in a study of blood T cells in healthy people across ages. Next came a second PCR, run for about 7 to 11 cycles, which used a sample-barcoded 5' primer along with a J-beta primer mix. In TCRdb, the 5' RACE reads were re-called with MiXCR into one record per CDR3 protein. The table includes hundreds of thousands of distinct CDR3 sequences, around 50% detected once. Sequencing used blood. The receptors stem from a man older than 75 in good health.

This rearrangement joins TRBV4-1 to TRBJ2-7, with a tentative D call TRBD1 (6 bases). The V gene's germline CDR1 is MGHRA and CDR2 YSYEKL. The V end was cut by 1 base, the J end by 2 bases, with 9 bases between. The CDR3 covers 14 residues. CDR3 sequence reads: CASSQVGQPYEQYF. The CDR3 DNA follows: TGCGCCAGCAGCCAAGTAGGACAGCCCTACGAGCAGTACTTC.

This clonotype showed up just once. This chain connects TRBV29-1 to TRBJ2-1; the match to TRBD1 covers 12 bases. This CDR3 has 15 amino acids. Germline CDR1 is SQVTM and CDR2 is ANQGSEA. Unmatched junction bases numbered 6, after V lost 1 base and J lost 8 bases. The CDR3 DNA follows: TGCAGCGTTGAAGGGGGGACAGGGGGCTTGGATGAGCAGTTCTTC. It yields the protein CSVEGGTGGLDEQFF.

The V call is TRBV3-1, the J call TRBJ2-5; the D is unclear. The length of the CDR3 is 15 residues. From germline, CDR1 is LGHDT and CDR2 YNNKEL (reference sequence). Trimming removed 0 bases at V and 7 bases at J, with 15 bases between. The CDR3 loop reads CASSQDTSVVGTQYF. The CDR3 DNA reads TGTGCCAGCAGCCAAGATACCAGTGTTGTAGGGACCCAGTACTTC.

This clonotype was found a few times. In DNA, the CDR3 is TGTGCCATCAGTGAGAGGCGGACTAGCGGGAGATACGAGCAGTACTTC. Translating gives CAISERRTSGRYEQYF. The chain has TRBV10-3 and TRBJ2-5; 13 bases agree with TRBD2. The DNA end is more similar to TRBJ2-7, so the J call may be wrong. Germline CDR1 reads ENHRY; CDR2 reads SYGVKD. This CDR3 contains 16 residues.

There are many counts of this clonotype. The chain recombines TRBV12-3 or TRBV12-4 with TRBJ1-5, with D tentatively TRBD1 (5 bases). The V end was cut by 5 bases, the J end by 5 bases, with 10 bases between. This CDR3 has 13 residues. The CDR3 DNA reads TGTGCCAGCAGTCCGCCGGGGGATCAGCCCCAGCATTTT. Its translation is CASSPPGDQPQHF.

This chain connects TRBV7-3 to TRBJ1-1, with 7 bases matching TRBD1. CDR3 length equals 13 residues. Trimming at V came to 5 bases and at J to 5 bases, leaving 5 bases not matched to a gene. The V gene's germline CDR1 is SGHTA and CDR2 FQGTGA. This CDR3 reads CASSDDRETEAFF. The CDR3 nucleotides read TGTGCCAGCAGCGATGACAGGGAAACTGAAGCTTTCTTT.

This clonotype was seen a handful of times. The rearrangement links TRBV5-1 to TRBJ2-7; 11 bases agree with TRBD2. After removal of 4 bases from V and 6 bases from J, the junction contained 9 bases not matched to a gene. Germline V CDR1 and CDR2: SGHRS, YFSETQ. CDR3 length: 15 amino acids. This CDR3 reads CASSRPSGRIGEQYF. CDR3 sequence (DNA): TGCGCCAGCAGCAGACCTAGCGGGAGGATTGGCGAGCAGTACTTC.

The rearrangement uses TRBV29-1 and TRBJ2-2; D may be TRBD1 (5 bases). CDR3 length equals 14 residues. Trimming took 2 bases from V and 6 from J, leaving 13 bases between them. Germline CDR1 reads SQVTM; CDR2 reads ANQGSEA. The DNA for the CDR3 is TGCAGCGTTGAAAGCCAGGGATTAGCCGGGGAGCTGTTTTTT. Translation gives CSVESQGLAGELFF.